Following are 21 T cell receptor beta chains from one sample sequenced in a study of OX40 agonist ivuxolimab in advanced cancers. The protocol was immunoSEQ multiplex PCR, while the TCRdb copy is restricted to in-frame clones and leaves out a portion. Of tens of thousands of clones detected, 79% appear once; the ten largest clones hold approximately 15%. Sequenced here: CD4+ or CD8+ T cells sorted from blood, sampled in a trial of the OX40 agonist ivuxolimab. All receptors derive from an adult with an advanced solid tumor such as melanoma, head and neck, liver or kidney cancer.

V gene TRBV7-7 combines with J gene TRBJ2-3, with D possibly being TRBD1 (6 bases). V lost 1 base and J lost 5, with 10 bases in between. CDR3 length: 14 amino acids. Germline-derived CDR1 and CDR2 are SSHAT and FNYEAQ (reference sequence). CDR3 amino acids: CASSLGTGLDTQYF. The CDR3 coding sequence is TGTGCCAGCAGCTTAGGTACAGGGTTAGATACGCAGTATTTT.

V and J are TRBV6-1 and TRBJ1-6, with 7 bases aligning to TRBD1. Trimming at V came to 8 bases and at J to 10 bases, leaving 11 bases not matched to a gene. Germline CDR1 MNHNS, CDR2 SASEGT. CDR3 length: 14 residues. The CDR3 sequence is CASQKGAPWSPLHF. CDR3 nucleotide sequence: TGTGCCAGCCAGAAGGGGGCTCCTTGGTCACCCCTCCACTTT.

The chain links TRBV28 to TRBJ1-5; 10 bases fit TRBD1. CDR3 length: 14 amino acids. With 6 bases clipped from V and 2 bases from J, the junction kept 1 base outside the gene matches. The germline gives CDR1 MDHEN, CDR2 SYDVKM. Here the CDR3 reads CASRGTGGNQPQHF. Written as DNA, the CDR3 is TGTGCCAGCAGGGGGACAGGGGGCAATCAGCCCCAGCATTTT.

The chain carries TRBV7-2 and TRBJ1-3; D not certain. This CDR3 region has 14 residues. Germline values: CDR1 SGHTA, CDR2 FQGNSA. Trimming took off 4 bases at V and 2 bases at J, with 9 bases between the two ends. The CDR3 here is CASSYRTAGNTIYF. CDR3 DNA: TGTGCCAGCAGCTACCGGACGGCTGGAAACACCATATATTTT.

This sequence joins TRBV7-2 and TRBJ1-1; TRBD1 aligns across 8 bases. Germline CDR1 and CDR2: SGHTA and FQGNSA. The CDR3 totals 15 residues. V trimming: 4 bases; J trimming: 1 base; junction bases outside the gene matches: 5. CDR3 protein: CASSSRTGTNTEAFF. CDR3 sequence (DNA): TGTGCCAGCAGCTCCCGGACAGGGACGAACACTGAAGCTTTCTTT. The full variable domain, its missing parts supplied by reference TRBV7-2 and TRBJ1-1, is GAGVSQSPSNKVTEKGKDVELRCDPISGHTALYWYRQSLGQGLEFLIYFQGNSAPDKSGLPSDRFSAERTGGSVSTLTIQRTQQEDSAVYLCASSSRTGTNTEAFFGQGTRLTVV.

The sample holds one count of this clone. The rearrangement uses TRBV19 and TRBJ1-2; 8 bases match TRBD1. CDR1 LNHDA and CDR2 SQIVND come from the germline V gene (reference sequence). CDR3 length equals 14 residues. Trimming took 9 bases from V and 3 from J; bases not matched to a gene: 9. For the CDR3, the DNA is TGTGCCAGCGCGGGACAGGTGGATTACTATGGCTACACCTTC. Amino acid sequence: CASAGQVDYYGYTF.

The CDR3 loop is CASGAGVVSLHF. CDR3 coding DNA: TGTGCCAGCGGGGCTGGGGTTGTGTCCCTCCACTTT. The V gene is TRBV6-6, the J gene TRBJ1-6, with D possibly TRBD1 on 5 matching bases. Trimming left V 8 bases short and J 14 bases short, with 16 bases between. Looked up from germline, CDR1 is MNHNY and CDR2 is SVGAGI (reference sequence). This CDR3 spans 12 amino acids.

The J gene is TRBJ1-5, the V gene TRBV5-1, with unresolved D. Per germline, CDR1 SGHRS and CDR2 YFSETQ. The CDR3 spans 16 residues. V gave up 4 bases and J gave up 1 base, with 15 bases separating them. In DNA form, the CDR3 reads TGCGCCAGCAGCATCCGGACGGGCTTAAGCAATCAGCCCCAGCATTTT. It codes for CASSIRTGLSNQPQHF.

The sample holds one count of this clone. This chain uses TRBV7-8 with TRBJ1-1; the match to TRBD1 covers 10 bases. Losses at the gene ends were 5 bases for V and 0 bases for J; bases not matched to a gene: 9. CDR1 and CDR2 from the germline V gene are SGHVS and FQNEAQ. The CDR3 contains 17 residues. The CDR3 DNA follows: TGTGCCAGCAGCCCTCTCCCTGGGACAGGGGTGAACACTGAAGCTTTCTTT. Protein sequence: CASSPLPGTGVNTEAFF.

This clone was recorded a few times. This chain joins TRBV19 and TRBJ2-5, with D possibly matching TRBD2 (6 bases). Trimming cost V 4 bases and J 4 bases, with 16 bases left between them. There are 15 residues in the CDR3. Germline V CDR1 and CDR2: LNHDA, SQIVND (reference sequence). The CDR3: CASSRSSAGRETQYF. The CDR3 DNA sequence: TGTGCCAGTAGTAGATCCTCTGCGGGGCGAGAGACCCAGTACTTC. Using reference TRBV19 and TRBJ2-5 for the parts outside the CDR3, the full variable domain is DGGITQSPKYLFRKEGQNVTLSCEQNLNHDAMYWYRQDPGQGLRLIYYSQIVNDFQKGDIAEGYSVSREKKESFPLTVTSAQKNPTAFYLCASSRSSAGRETQYFGPGTRLLVL.

This clone was seen just once. The V and J genes are TRBV4-1 and TRBJ2-7; tentatively, D is TRBD2 (6 bases). This CDR3 has 15 residues. Germline values: CDR1 MGHRA, CDR2 YSYEKL. Trimming cost V 3 bases and J 1 base, with 13 bases left between them. CDR3 loop: CASSQGGDVSYEQYF. Here the CDR3 DNA reads TGCGCCAGCAGCCAGGGGGGAGACGTTTCCTACGAGCAGTACTTC.

This clone has only a few counts. The V gene is TRBV2, the J gene TRBJ1-1; the D gene is possibly TRBD1 (5 bases). Trimming removed 9 bases from V and 0 bases from J, with 14 bases in between. The CDR3 length is 14 residues. CDR1 and CDR2 (germline): SNHLY, FYNNEI. The CDR3 region has the DNA TGTGCCAGGGAGGGACCTTCCATGAACACTGAAGCTTTCTTT. Protein: CAREGPSMNTEAFF.

The chain joins TRBV18 to TRBJ1-3; 7 bases are shared with TRBD1. Germline loops: CDR1 KGHSH, CDR2 LQKENI. V was pared by 1 base and J by 0 bases, with 3 bases of the junction left unmatched. The CDR3 loop spans 16 amino acids. CDR3 in DNA: TGTGCCAGCTCACCACTGGGACAGTCCTCTGGAAACACCATATATTTT. As protein: CASSPLGQSSGNTIYF.

The V gene is TRBV7-8, the J gene TRBJ2-5; D unclear. This CDR3 comprises 17 residues. V was pared by 1 base and J by 1 base, with 16 bases between. Germline lookup yields CDR1 SGHVS and CDR2 FQNEAQ. CDR3 nucleotides: TGTGCCAGCAGCTTAGTTAAGCTATGGCAGTCCCAAGAGACCCAGTACTTC. It specifies CASSLVKLWQSQETQYF.

The chain has TRBV4-1 and TRBJ1-5, with 8 nucleotides matching TRBD1. The germline V gene has CDR1 MGHRA and CDR2 YSYEKL. With 3 bases clipped from V and 6 bases from J, the junction kept 4 bases outside the gene matches. The CDR3 totals 14 residues. CDR3 nucleotide sequence: TGCGCCAGCAGCCAGGCACAGGGGGTTCAGCCCCAGCATTTT. Encoded protein: CASSQAQGVQPQHF.

The chain carries TRBV7-9 and TRBJ1-1; D not resolved. Trimming pared 3 bases from V and 0 bases from J, leaving 5 bases between. The CDR3 loop spans 13 amino acids. Germline V gives CDR1 SEHNR, CDR2 FQNEAQ (reference sequence). The CDR3 DNA reads as TGTGCCAGCAGCTTTAACATGAACACTGAAGCTTTCTTT. This codes for CASSFNMNTEAFF.

V and J are TRBV10-1 and TRBJ1-1; D unclear. This CDR3 comprises 14 residues. CDR1 is WNHNN, CDR2 SYGVQD, per germline (reference sequence). V shed 2 bases and J shed 0 bases, with 7 bases lying between them. The CDR3 DNA is TGCGCCAGCAGTGAGCCAGGAATGAACACTGAAGCTTTCTTT. This translates into CASSEPGMNTEAFF.

The table lists this clone with a count of one. The chain has TRBV14 and TRBJ1-1; D gene ambiguous. V was clipped by 4 bases and J by 3 bases, with 15 bases between them. This CDR3 is built from 15 residues. Germline-derived CDR1 and CDR2 are SGHDN and FVKESK. CDR3 protein: CASSPHRTLDTEAFF. The DNA for the CDR3 is TGTGCCAGCAGCCCTCATAGGACTCTCGACACTGAAGCTTTCTTT. Based on the CDR3 plus reference TRBV14 and TRBJ1-1, the full variable domain is EAGVTQFPSHSVIEKGQTVTLRCDPISGHDNLYWYRRVMGKEIKFLLHFVKESKQDESGMPNNRFLAERTGGTYSTLKVQPAELEDSGVYFCASSPHRTLDTEAFFGQGTRLTVV.

The chain links TRBV19 to TRBJ2-1; D is perhaps TRBD2 (7 bases). Trimming left V 6 bases short and J 9 bases short, with 24 bases between. CDR1 is LNHDA, CDR2 SQIVND, per germline (reference sequence). The CDR3 contains 16 residues. CDR3 nucleotide sequence: TGTGCCAGTAGCCGGCTCGGACTAGGGGAGGGGGGTGAGCAGTTCTTC. The encoded protein is CASSRLGLGEGGEQFF.

The gene calls are TRBV9 and TRBJ2-1; 9 bases are shared with TRBD2. Per germline, CDR1 SGDLS and CDR2 YYNGEE. This CDR3 is 15 amino acids long. Unmatched junction bases numbered 7, after V lost 2 bases and J lost 7 bases. The DNA of the CDR3 is TGTGCCAGCAGCGTTAGCGGGGGTTCGTTTAATGAGCAGTTCTTC. Translation: CASSVSGGSFNEQFF.

The V and J genes are TRBV7-7 and TRBJ1-2, with 11 bases aligning to TRBD1. Trimming removed 5 bases from V and 8 bases from J; junction bases left unmatched: 7. Germline V gene lookup returns CDR1 SSHAT and CDR2 FNYEAQ (reference sequence). The CDR3 totals 14 residues. The CDR3 DNA reads TGTGCCAGCAGCCCCCGGACAGGGGGCACCGGCTACACCTTC. It yields the protein CASSPRTGGTGYTF.